This entry features one TCR beta chain sequence. This clonotype has ten or more counts. Its antigen has not been determined. Base quality data are lacking; no much larger clone is found one base away. This record belongs to a study of read filtering for tumor transcriptome and immune sequencing (dated by TCRdb to the early 2020s). Background on the whole study: The cohort had about 17 male and 11 to 15 female patients with a mean age of about 71 years, ranging from roughly 45 to 85. Under revised international staging, about 8 patients fell into R-ISS I, some 15 into R-ISS II and roughly 7 into R-ISS III. Whole-transcriptome libraries were prepared with the TruSeq RNA Access Library Prep Kit after DNase treatment. TCR-region mapped reads per sample ranged from about 4 to 10.27 million with IR-seq versus only 85 to 1273 with RNA-seq. The study compared TCR repertoires from targeted immune repertoire sequencing and bulk whole-transcriptome sequencing run on the same bone marrow samples. One main goal was a read-filtering strategy for immune repertoire data, in particular deciding whether clonotypes backed by only one read should be removed. Overall study outcomes, separate from this receptor: In IR-seq, approximately 80% of clonotypes but roughly 3.5% of total reads were represented by single-read clonotypes, whereas in RNA-seq, less than 75% of clonotypes and around 45% of reads were represented by single-read clonotypes. Removing single-read clonotypes increased the correlation between IR-seq and RNA-seq shared clonotype proportions. Compared with RNA-seq, IR-seq captured clonotypes at much greater depth and more reliably, and a smaller IR-seq throughput was enough to identify most of the shared clonotypes. The sorted CD138-negative fraction was not purified T cells but a mixed bone marrow immune population.

Bone marrow was sampled from every patient at the time of active disease. Bone marrow mononuclear cells were isolated by Ficoll-Hypaque density gradient centrifugation. To remove myeloma plasma cells, the cells were labeled with CD138 magnetic microbeads on a MACS separator, and CD138-negative cells were then collected by negative selection. Purity of the isolated cells was checked by flow cytometry on an Attune NxT using CD138 antibodies. TRIzol reagent was used to extract total RNA, and a NanoDrop spectrophotometer was used to quantify the extracted RNA. Paired RNA-seq and IR-seq were performed on the CD138-negative bone marrow sample of each patient. TCR libraries were built from about 370 ng RNA with the Immunoverse kit, using molecular barcoded adaptors covering alpha/delta and beta/gamma chains. TCR library preparation used the same RNA that went into transcriptome sequencing. Sequencing of the TCR libraries was done on an Illumina HiSeq 4000 with 2 x 150 cycles. Per the authors' processing: With MiXCR, TCR reads were aligned to human V, D, J and C references and assembled into CDR3 clonotypes, with quality filtering and error correction included. The tcR package in R was used for analysis of clonotype counts and gene usage diversity. Raw mapping reads were checked after the RNA-seq reads had been mapped by STAR aligner version 2.5.3a onto the human GRCh37 genome. To test the effect of sequencing depth on detected clonotypes, IR-seq fastq files were randomly downsampled using Seqtk 1.3. The public reads were reanalyzed by TCRdb: fastp trimming at Q25, MiXCR alignment, in-frame beta chains only. Every distinct CDR3 protein forms one entry, paired with its most common genes and DNA. TCRdb, not the original authors, processed these V and J calls. In this sample the table shows 45,000 to 55,000 distinct CDR3 sequences, roughly 12% of which occur a single time. The ten largest clones add up to roughly 14% of the sample.

Sequences SEHNR (CDR1) and FQNEAQ (CDR2) are obtained from the germline V gene (reference sequence). At the junction V is shortened by 6 bases and J by 9 bases, with 12 bases in between. From its cysteine to its phenylalanine, the CDR3 spans 12 amino acids. CDR3 DNA only is kept here, 36 bases in frame from base 1. The rearrangement joined TRBV7-9 to TRBJ2-1; there is no confident call for the D gene. This TCR was recovered from a donor at least 40 years old with multiple myeloma. Sequencing input: a population of CD138-negative cells sorted from bone marrow. The cell subset or site label of this sample denotes: bone marrow mononuclear cells depleted of CD138+ plasma/myeloma cells by negative magnetic selection. The CDR3 protein sequence reads: CASSFAPVEQFF. At the DNA level, the sequence is TGTGCCAGCAGTTTCGCTCCGGTTGAGCAGTTCTTC.